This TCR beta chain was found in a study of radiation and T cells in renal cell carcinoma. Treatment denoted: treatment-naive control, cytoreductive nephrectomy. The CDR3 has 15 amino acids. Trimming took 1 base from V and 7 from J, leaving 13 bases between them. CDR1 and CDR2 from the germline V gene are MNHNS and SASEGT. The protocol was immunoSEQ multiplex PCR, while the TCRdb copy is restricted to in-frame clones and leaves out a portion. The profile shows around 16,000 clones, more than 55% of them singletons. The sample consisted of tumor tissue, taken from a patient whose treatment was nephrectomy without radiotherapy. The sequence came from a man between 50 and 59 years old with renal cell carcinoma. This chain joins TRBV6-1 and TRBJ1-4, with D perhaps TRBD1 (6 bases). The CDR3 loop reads CASSEVGGRREKLFF. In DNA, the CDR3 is TGTGCCAGCAGTGAAGTAGGGGGGAGGCGTGAAAAACTGTTTTTT.